The rows below give T cell receptor beta chains drawn from one sample of a study of blood T cell repertoires in COVID-19. Assay used: immunoSEQ multiplex PCR; TCRdb lists only in-frame clones, some missing. The table shows under 60,000 clones, with about 90% occurring only once. Sequencing was done on a sample of peripheral blood. The receptors were gathered from a human donor in a cohort sampled during active COVID-19. Each CDR3 is given with its conserved first and last residue. The D gene is left open where the match is weak. The listing skips clone size in some rows; elsewhere it reads once, few, many or a size class.

d_call clone_size j_call v_call cdr3_nt cdr3_aa
- - TRBJ2-1 TRBV11-2 TGTGCCAGCAGGCCAACAGGGACCTACAATGAGCAGTTCTTC CASRPTGTYNEQFF
- - TRBJ1-2 TRBV19 TGTGCCAGTACGCGGGAGCGCAATGGCTACACCTTC CASTRERNGYTF
- - TRBJ2-7 TRBV2 TGTGCCAGCAGTACGGACAGAGAGTACGAGCAGTACTTC CASSTDREYEQYF
TRBD1 - TRBJ2-6 TRBV5-1 TGCGCCAGCAGCCGGGGACAGGGTAACGGGGCCAACGTCCTGACTTTC CASSRGQGNGANVLTF
- - TRBJ1-1 TRBV10-3 TGTGCCATCAGGAACAGGGACGACACTGAAGCTTTCTTT CAIRNRDDTEAFF
TRBD2 - TRBJ2-2 TRBV18 TGTGCCAGCTCGCTAACTAGCGGGGCGAACACCGGGGAGCTGTTTTTT CASSLTSGANTGELFF
- - TRBJ1-2 TRBV30 TGTGCCTGGAGCCTCCCCCCCAGGGCCTATGGCTACACCTTC CAWSLPPRAYGYTF
TRBD1 - TRBJ2-2 TRBV28 TGTGCCAGCTCAGGAAGGGGGCGGAACACCGGGGAGCTGTTTTTT CASSGRGRNTGELFF
- - TRBJ2-7 TRBV19 TGTGCCAGTAGTATACGGCAGGGTTACGAGCAGTACTTC CASSIRQGYEQYF
TRBD1 - TRBJ1-2 TRBV5-1 TGCGCCAGCAGCTTAGACAGGGGTTATGGCTACACCTTC CASSLDRGYGYTF
- - TRBJ1-3 TRBV5-4 TGTGCCAGCAGCTTGGCAGGGACTGGAAACACCATATATTTT CASSLAGTGNTIYF
TRBD2 - TRBJ2-1 TRBV3-1/TRBV3-2 TGTGCCAGCAGCCTAGCGGGAGACAGAAGGAACGAGCAGTTCTTC CASSLAGDRRNEQFF
TRBD1 - TRBJ2-7 TRBV11-2 TGTGCCAGCAGCCCAGGGGGACAGATGATCTACGAGCAGTACTTC CASSPGGQMIYEQYF
TRBD2 - TRBJ2-3 TRBV18 TGTGCCAGCTCACCACCGACTAGCGGGAGGAGCACAGATACGCAGTATTTT CASSPPTSGRSTDTQYF
- - TRBJ2-2 TRBV5-1 TGCGCCAGCAGAGGAGGAGAGAACACCGGGGAGCTGTTTTTT CASRGGENTGELFF
TRBD1 once TRBJ2-7 TRBV9 TGTGCCAGCAGCGTAGAGGGGACAGGGGCCTACGAGCAGTACTTC CASSVEGTGAYEQYF
TRBD1 - TRBJ1-1 TRBV14 TGTGCCAGCAGCCAGCCGACAGGGGCCGGAACTGAAGCTTTCTTT CASSQPTGAGTEAFF
TRBD2 - TRBJ2-3 TRBV28 TGTGCCAGCAGTTCGCCCCGACTAGCGGGAGGGGGAGATACGCAGTATTTT CASSSPRLAGGGDTQYF
TRBD1 - TRBJ1-3 TRBV6-5 TGTGCCAGCAGCGCTACAGGGGTGACCGGAAACACCATATATTTT CASSATGVTGNTIYF
- - TRBJ2-1 TRBV9 TGTGCCAGCAGCCCACAACACAGGGTAGACAATGAGCAGTTCTTC CASSPQHRVDNEQFF
TRBD1 - TRBJ1-6 TRBV27 TGTGCCAGCAGGCCTTTAGGGGGCCCTAATTCACCCCTCCACTTT CASRPLGGPNSPLHF
- - TRBJ1-1 TRBV6-4 TGTGCCAGCAGCCAGGCGGGGGGCCTCGGTGAAGCTTTCTTT CASSQAGGLGEAFF
- few TRBJ2-7 TRBV2 TGTGCCAGCAGCCGCGACTATCCCTACGAGCAGTACTTC CASSRDYPYEQYF
- - TRBJ2-1 TRBV7-8 TGTGCCAGCAGACAAGGGGCGGACGCCTTAAACTACAATGAGCAGTTCTTC CASRQGADALNYNEQFF
TRBD1 - TRBJ1-3 TRBV5-1 TGCGCCAGCAGCTTGGGACAGGGAGGTGCGTCTGGAAACACCATATATTTT CASSLGQGGASGNTIYF
TRBD1 once TRBJ1-4 TRBV14 TGTGCCAGCAGCCCTGGAGGGACAGGGCCTGAAAAACTGTTTTTT CASSPGGTGPEKLFF
TRBD2 - TRBJ2-3 TRBV5-6 TGTGCCAGCAGCCACGGACTAGCGGGAGGTGTCTCAGATACGCAGTATTTT CASSHGLAGGVSDTQYF
- - TRBJ2-6 TRBV10-3 TGTGCCATCAGTGACTCAACACAGGGCGCCGGGGCCAACGTCCTGACTTTC CAISDSTQGAGANVLTF
- - TRBJ1-5 TRBV6-1 TGTGCCAGCAGTGAAGAGGGGCGTCGTCAGCCCCAGCATTTT CASSEEGRRQPQHF
TRBD1 - TRBJ2-7 TRBV27 TGTGCCAGCAGTGGGACAGGGGGCTTATACGAGCAGTACTTC CASSGTGGLYEQYF
- once TRBJ2-7 TRBV7-9 TGTGCCAGCAGCTTGACGATGTCGGGCTACGAGCAGTACTTC CASSLTMSGYEQYF
TRBD1 - TRBJ1-2 TRBV3-1/TRBV3-2 TGTGCCAGCAGCCCAGGACAGGGGGCTTGGGGCTACACCTTC CASSPGQGAWGYTF
TRBD2 - TRBJ2-1 TRBV9 TGTGCCAGCAGCGTAGAGGTAGGGCTAGCGGGCGACAATGAGCAGTTCTTC CASSVEVGLAGDNEQFF
TRBD1 - TRBJ1-6 TRBV5-1 TGCGCCAGCAGCTTCCAACAGGGGGATAATTCACCCCTCCACTTT CASSFQQGDNSPLHF
- - TRBJ1-5 TRBV5-8 TGTGCCAGCAGCCAGTCAAGCAATCAGCCCCAGCATTTT CASSQSSNQPQHF
- - TRBJ2-1 TRBV19 TGTGCCAGTAGTATTGAGTCAGGGTTTTTGTATGAGCAGTTCTTC CASSIESGFLYEQFF
TRBD1 - TRBJ1-2 TRBV29-1 TGCAGCGTTTCTCATCAACAGGGGTCATATGGCTACACCTTC CSVSHQQGSYGYTF
- - TRBJ2-6 TRBV30 TGTGCCTGGAGTATCGGGGGCTCTGGGGCCAACGTCCTGACTTTC CAWSIGGSGANVLTF
- - TRBJ2-2 TRBV9 TGTGCCAGCAGCGTAGCGTCCGGGAACACCGGGGAGCTGTTTTTT CASSVASGNTGELFF
- - TRBJ2-2 TRBV7-3 TGTGCCAGCAGCTTAAATCGGGAGAACACCGGGGAGCTGTTTTTT CASSLNRENTGELFF
- - TRBJ1-5 TRBV28 TGTGCCAGCAGTTTATTGGGGAGTCAGCCCCAGCATTTT CASSLLGSQPQHF
TRBD2 once TRBJ2-3 TRBV13 TGTGCCAGCAGCGGGAGACTAGCCCGCACAGATACGCAGTATTTT CASSGRLARTDTQYF
- - TRBJ2-5 TRBV6-5 TGTGCCAGCAGGCTAGAAGAGACCCAGTACTTC CASRLEETQYF
TRBD1 once TRBJ1-6 TRBV23-1 TGCGCCAGCAGTCAATTTGGGACAGGTGGTAATTCACCCCTCCACTTT CASSQFGTGGNSPLHF
TRBD1 - TRBJ2-6 TRBV27 TGTGCCAGCAGACGCTGGGACAGCTCTGGGGCCAACGTCCTGACTTTC CASRRWDSSGANVLTF
TRBD2 - TRBJ2-1 TRBV4-1 TGCGCCAGCAGCCAACAAAGTATAGCGGGAGTTCTTTACAATGAGCAGTTCTTC CASSQQSIAGVLYNEQFF
TRBD1 - TRBJ1-3 TRBV5-6 TGTGCCAGCAGCTTGCAGGGGGCGTCTGGAAACACCATATATTTT CASSLQGASGNTIYF
TRBD1 - TRBJ1-1 TRBV3-1/TRBV3-2 TGTGCCAGCAGCCTCAAGGGGGCCACTGAAGCTTTCTTT CASSLKGATEAFF
- - TRBJ2-2 TRBV27 TGTGCCAGCAGTTCGGGGACTGGTACCGGGGAGCTGTTTTTT CASSSGTGTGELFF
- - TRBJ2-5 TRBV19 TGTGCCAGTAGTATTCAGGGGACGAAAGAGACCCAGTACTTC CASSIQGTKETQYF
- few TRBJ2-6 TRBV5-1 TGCGCCAGCAGCTTGGGGACATCCTCTGGGGCCAACGTCCTGACTTTC CASSLGTSSGANVLTF
- - TRBJ2-7 TRBV12-3/TRBV12-4 TGTGCCAGCAGCCTGGTTGGAGGGTACGAGCAGTACTTC CASSLVGGYEQYF
TRBD1 - TRBJ1-2 TRBV10-3 TGTGCCATCAGTGAGCACACCGGGACAGCTTACTATGTCTACACCTTC CAISEHTGTAYYVYTF
TRBD1 - TRBJ1-4 TRBV11-3 TGTGCCAGCAGCTTACGGGACAGCCTAGCAACTAATGAAAAACTGTTTTTT CASSLRDSLATNEKLFF